Following are 18 T cell receptor beta chains from one sample sequenced in a study of long-term antiretroviral therapy in people with HIV. The immunoSEQ assay was v3.0, run at survey level. The data were produced by immunoSEQ multiplex PCR, yet TCRdb's version contains in-frame clones alone and is incomplete. The table records more than 15,000 clones, about 78% of them present only once. Sequencing was performed on unsorted PBMCs, taken 2.9 years after starting antiretroviral therapy. The origin of the receptors is a woman in her twenties or thirties with HIV.

The V gene is TRBV6-1, the J gene TRBJ2-5, with D uncertain. Trimming shortened V by 4 bases and J by 4 bases, and 7 bases separated the two germline ends. Germline V lookup: CDR1 MNHNS, CDR2 SASEGT. This CDR3 has 12 residues. This chain's CDR3 is CASSGSVETQYF. CDR3 nucleotides: TGTGCCAGCAGTGGAAGCGTAGAGACCCAGTACTTC.

The CDR3 region has the DNA TGTGCCAGCTGGGACGGTTACGAGCAGTACGTC. This sequence encodes CASWDGYEQYV. The V gene is TRBV6-1, the J gene TRBJ2-7; possibly TRBD1 or TRBD2 for D (5 bases each). Germline V CDR1 and CDR2: MNHNS, SASEGT. This CDR3 spans 11 amino acids. The V gene lost 8 bases and the J gene lost 4 bases, with 9 bases spanning the gap.

The V and J genes are TRBV2 and TRBJ1-5, with TRBD1 as a possible D gene (5 bases). This CDR3 has 14 residues. V lost 1 base, J lost 4 bases, and 8 bases lay in between. The V gene's germline CDR1 is SNHLY and CDR2 FYNNEI. CDR3 in DNA: TGTGCCAGCAGTGAAGGGGGGTGGAATCAGCCCCAGCATTTT. Its protein is CASSEGGWNQPQHF.

This chain joins TRBV6-5 and TRBJ1-5; D remains ambiguous. The germline V and J ends were trimmed by 0 bases and 7 bases, with 7 bases remaining between them. CDR1 is MNHEY and CDR2 is SVGAGI in the germline V gene. CDR3 size: 13 residues. Here the CDR3 reads CASSYSRQQPQHF. Written as DNA, the CDR3 is TGTGCCAGCAGTTACTCGAGGCAACAGCCCCAGCATTTT.

This clone was detected only once. V gene TRBV9 combines with J gene TRBJ2-7, with no clear D. Trimming removed 0 bases at V and 0 bases at J, with 7 bases between. The CDR3 contains 14 residues. The V gene's germline CDR1 is SGDLS and CDR2 YYNGEE. This CDR3 reads CASSVGGPSYEQYF. The CDR3 DNA reads as TGTGCCAGCAGCGTAGGGGGTCCCTCCTACGAGCAGTACTTC.

The CDR3 DNA reads as TGTGCCATCAGTGGTCCTCTTCAATATGGCTACACCTTC. Translating it yields CAISGPLQYGYTF. V is TRBV10-3 and J is TRBJ1-2; D is uncertain. The V gene's germline CDR1 is ENHRY and CDR2 SYGVKD. V shed 4 bases and J shed 5 bases, with 11 bases lying between them. The CDR3 has 13 amino acids.

V and J are TRBV5-1 and TRBJ1-6; 10 bases match TRBD1. J gave up 5 bases and V 4 bases, and 6 bases lay outside the gene matches. CDR3 length: 16 residues. Per the germline V gene, CDR1 is SGHRS and CDR2 is YFSETQ. The CDR3 region is CASSPGTGANNSPLHF. CDR3 DNA sequence: TGCGCCAGCAGCCCCGGGACAGGGGCGAATAATTCACCCCTCCACTTT.

This sequence joins TRBV9 and TRBJ2-3; TRBD2 aligns across 9 bases. The CDR3 is made up of 12 amino acids. The V segment lost 3 bases and the J segment 14 bases; nucleotides outside the gene matches: 7. Germline V CDR1 and CDR2: SGDLS, YYNGEE. The DNA of the CDR3 is TGTGCCAGCAGCGACCAGCGGGGGGTTGGGTATTTT. As protein: CASSDQRGVGYF.

This chain uses TRBV4-2 with TRBJ2-7; 8 nucleotides line up with TRBD1. Germline CDR1 LGHNA, CDR2 YNFKEQ. CDR3 length: 14 residues. Trimming at V came to 4 bases and at J to 5 bases, leaving 7 bases not matched to a gene. The CDR3 sequence: CASSRRTGKNEQYF. CDR3 DNA: TGTGCCAGCAGCCGCAGGACAGGGAAGAACGAGCAGTACTTC.

For the CDR3, the DNA is TGTGCCAGCAGCTTGGAGGCGACAGGTAACACTGAAGCTTTCTTT. Its translation: CASSLEATGNTEAFF. J is TRBJ1-1 and V is TRBV5-4; tentatively, D is TRBD1 (6 bases). This CDR3 region has 15 residues. Trimming took 0 bases from V and 2 from J, leaving 11 bases between them. Germline values: CDR1 SGHNT, CDR2 YYREEE (reference sequence).

This chain links TRBV6-6 with TRBJ1-1; possible D gene TRBD1, 5 bases. V was pared by 0 bases and J by 4 bases, with 9 bases between. This CDR3 spans 14 amino acids. The germline gives CDR1 MNHNY, CDR2 SVGAGI (reference sequence). The CDR3 protein is CASSYSAGPTEAFF. CDR3 in DNA: TGTGCCAGCAGTTACTCGGCAGGGCCCACTGAAGCTTTCTTT.

The J gene is TRBJ1-2, the V gene TRBV7-3, with TRBD1 identical over 9 bases. V was clipped by 5 bases and J by 4 bases; unmatched bases: 5. Germline-derived CDR1 and CDR2 are SGHTA and FQGTGA. There are 14 residues in the CDR3. The CDR3 is CASSPGTGLYGYTF. Here the CDR3 DNA reads TGTGCCAGCAGCCCCGGGACAGGGCTCTATGGCTACACCTTC.

Relative to its sample, this clone is medium-sized. The V and J genes are TRBV5-6 and TRBJ2-1; a possible D gene is TRBD1 (7 bases). CDR3 length: 15 amino acids. Germline V gene data show CDR1 as SGHDT and CDR2 as YYEEEE. V gave up 2 bases and J gave up 4 bases, with 13 bases separating them. CDR3 bases: TGTGCCAGCAGCTTAAGTGCAGGGGGGTACAATGAGCAGTTCTTC. Its protein product is CASSLSAGGYNEQFF.

This chain connects TRBV11-2 to TRBJ2-6; D is undetermined. Deletions cut 3 bases from V and 2 bases from J, with 5 bases between. Germline V gives CDR1 SGHAT, CDR2 FQNNGV. The CDR3 consists of 14 residues. Here the CDR3 DNA reads TGTGCCAGCAGCTTGGAACCTGGGGCCAACGTCCTGACTTTC. This gives the protein CASSLEPGANVLTF.

The chain recombines TRBV5-6 with TRBJ2-1, with a tentative D call TRBD2 (7 bases). The CDR3 has 15 amino acids. Germline CDR1 reads SGHDT; CDR2 reads YYEEEE. Deletions cut 3 bases from V and 7 bases from J, with 17 bases between. The CDR3 DNA follows: TGTGCCAGCAGCTCCCTGGGGGGGGCTAAAAATGAGCAGTTCTTC. Translating it yields CASSSLGGAKNEQFF.

This clone was picked up a small number of times. V is TRBV19 and J is TRBJ2-1; 11 positions match TRBD2. CDR1 and CDR2 from the germline V gene are LNHDA and SQIVND (reference sequence). CDR3 length: 14 amino acids. V was clipped by 5 bases and J by 6 bases; unmatched bases: 3. This CDR3 reads CASSLAGGSNEQFF. In DNA form, the CDR3 reads TGTGCCAGTAGTCTAGCGGGGGGCAGCAATGAGCAGTTCTTC.

The chain combines TRBV10-3 with TRBJ2-1; 9 positions agree with TRBD2. The CDR3 covers 13 residues. Germline V gene lookup returns CDR1 ENHRY and CDR2 SYGVKD. Losses at the gene ends were 11 bases for V and 8 bases for J; bases not matched to a gene: 10. CDR3 bases: TGTGCCGCCCGACTAGCGGCAGCGGATGAGCAGTTCTTC. Protein: CAARLAAADEQFF.

This clone was found once. This sequence joins TRBV15 and TRBJ1-4; D is ambiguous. The V gene lost 3 bases and the J gene lost 5 bases, with 13 bases spanning the gap. This CDR3 is built from 15 residues. The germline gives CDR1 LNHNV, CDR2 YYDKDF (reference sequence). The CDR3 region has the DNA TGTGCCACCAGCAGTGGGAGGAATCGGAATGAAAAACTGTTTTTT. Translation gives CATSSGRNRNEKLFF.